This TCR beta chain was documented in a study of molecular identifiers for immune sequencing clone quantification. Overall study context: Across replicate runs, RNA obtained from around 20,000 or 100,000 naive CD8 cells was divided into five, with four undergoing sequencing.

Preparation of the bulk TCR libraries relied on previously described methods and listed TCR primers. TCRdb analysed the PCR reads with MiXCR anew, one entry per CDR3 protein. The table has approximately 590,000 distinct CDR3 sequences, over 25% seen once. V was pared by 4 bases and J by 4 bases, with 6 bases of the junction left unmatched. Germline CDR1 reads LGHNA; CDR2 reads YSLEER. This CDR3 spans 14 amino acids. With 10%, 30% or 50% of RNA, roughly 17,000 to 1,000,000 naive CD8 T cells were sequenced. A CD8+CD4-CCR7+CD45RA+ phenotype served as the sorting definition for naive CD8 T cells. This clonotype came up a few times. A much larger clonotype is one base distant, so this may be a read error.

Sequenced input: naive CD8+ T cells from blood, with Jurkat cell RNA spiked in. Subset in this sample: FACS-sorted CD8+CD4-CCR7+CD45RA+ naive T cells. This clonotype originated in a human donor in good health. Some libraries in this study had Jurkat cell RNA spiked in. This chain joins TRBV4-3 and TRBJ2-5; 7 bases align to TRBD2. The CDR3 loop is CASSRMSGTETQYF. In DNA, the CDR3 is TGCGCCAGCAGCCGGATGAGCGGGACAGAGACCCAGTACTTC.